A single sample is the source of the 25 T cell receptor beta chains below, sequenced in a study of blood T cell repertoires in COVID-19. Some clones are missing from TCRdb's copy, which holds only in-frame ones; the method was immunoSEQ multiplex PCR. This sample has under 150,000 clones, with roughly 80% found just once. The sequencing input was peripheral blood. The source is a woman in her forties or fifties with active or convalescent COVID-19.

The rearrangement joins TRBV2 to TRBJ2-7, with 12 bases aligning to TRBD1. Trimming removed 4 bases from V and 4 bases from J; junction bases left unmatched: 8. CDR1 is SNHLY and CDR2 is FYNNEI in the germline V gene. The CDR3 runs to 16 residues. In DNA, the CDR3 is TGTGCCAGCAGTGTGGGACAGGGGGCATCGGGGTACGAGCAGTACTTC. The encoded protein is CASSVGQGASGYEQYF. Full variable domain (remainder filled in from reference TRBV2 and TRBJ2-7): EPEVTQTPSHQVTQMGQEVILRCVPISNHLYFYWYRQILGQKVEFLVSFYNNEISEKSEIFDDQFSVERPDGSNFTLKIRSTKLEDSAMYFCASSVGQGASGYEQYFGPGTRLTVT.

The chain recombines TRBV6-2 or TRBV6-3 with TRBJ2-3, with D perhaps TRBD1 (6 bases). V lost 5 bases to trimming and J lost 3 bases, with 15 bases between them. This CDR3 contains 15 residues. CDR1 is MNHEY, CDR2 SVGEGT, per germline. CDR3 residues: CASSRQARGTDTQYF. The CDR3 DNA follows: TGTGCCAGCAGTCGACAGGCGAGGGGTACAGATACGCAGTATTTT.

This clone was found many times. V is TRBV6-5 and J is TRBJ1-1; the D is unclear. Trimming removed 8 bases from V and 1 base from J, with 8 bases in between. The length of the CDR3 is 12 residues. Germline V gene data show CDR1 as MNHEY and CDR2 as SVGAGI. The CDR3 nucleotides are TGTGCCAGCGGACGGGAGAACACTGAAGCTTTCTTT. It codes for CASGRENTEAFF.

The chain has TRBV28 and TRBJ2-7, with D possibly being TRBD2 (5 bases). V gave up 4 bases and J gave up 6 bases, with 7 bases separating them. From germline, CDR1 is MDHEN and CDR2 SYDVKM. The CDR3 is 11 residues long. CDR3 sequence (DNA): TGTGCCAGCAGTTCTAGCTTCGAGCAGTACTTC. Residues: CASSSSFEQYF.

The V gene is TRBV2, the J gene TRBJ2-1, with TRBD1 matching 9 bases. This CDR3 is 15 amino acids long. V dropped 4 bases and J dropped 9; count of bases not matched to a gene: 10. The V gene's germline CDR1 is SNHLY and CDR2 FYNNEI. CDR3 sequence reads: CASSGGTGSLSEQFF. CDR3 DNA sequence: TGTGCCAGCAGTGGCGGGACAGGGTCTCTCAGTGAGCAGTTCTTC.

The CDR3 DNA sequence: TGTGCCAGCTCACCTTTTTTTCGGACTAGCGGGGGAACCTACAATGAGCAGTTCTTC. This encodes CASSPFFRTSGGTYNEQFF. The chain has TRBV18 and TRBJ2-1; 13 bases match TRBD2. CDR3 length: 19 amino acids. Germline V gene lookup returns CDR1 KGHSH and CDR2 LQKENI. V lost 3 bases and J lost 2; bases outside the gene matches: 10.

The chain recombines TRBV7-9 with TRBJ1-2, with TRBD1 as a possible D gene (6 bases). The CDR3 is made up of 13 amino acids. Germline-derived CDR1 and CDR2 are SEHNR and FQNEAQ (reference sequence). The ends were cut back, 8 bases at V and 2 bases at J, with 12 bases in the middle. This CDR3 is CASSIQGNYGYTF. The CDR3 region has the DNA TGTGCCAGCTCAATACAGGGAAACTATGGCTACACCTTC.

This chain joins TRBV15 and TRBJ2-7; D not resolved. Looked up from germline, CDR1 is LNHNV and CDR2 is YYDKDF (reference sequence). This CDR3 is built from 12 residues. The V gene lost 4 bases and the J gene lost 3 bases, with 7 bases spanning the gap. The CDR3 DNA is TGTGCCACCAGCAACCTACGCTACGAGCAGTACTTC. Translation: CATSNLRYEQYF.

J is TRBJ2-1 and V is TRBV5-6; TRBD1 aligns across 11 bases. Germline CDR1 reads SGHDT; CDR2 reads YYEEEE. This CDR3 comprises 15 residues. Trimming removed 1 base from V and 7 bases from J; junction bases left unmatched: 4. CDR3 sequence: CASSLRGTGGNEQFF. CDR3 in DNA: TGTGCCAGCAGCTTGCGAGGGACAGGGGGGAATGAGCAGTTCTTC.

The rearrangement uses TRBV5-5 and TRBJ2-1, with D perhaps matching TRBD1 (5 bases). This CDR3 is built from 16 residues. V lost 0 bases, J lost 4 bases, and 14 bases lay in between. Per the germline V gene, CDR1 is SGHKS and CDR2 is YYEKEE (reference sequence). CDR3 coding DNA: TGTGCCAGCAGCTTGGGGACCCAGGGCCTGTACAATGAGCAGTTCTTC. Protein product: CASSLGTQGLYNEQFF. The whole variable domain, remainder taken from reference TRBV5-5 and TRBJ2-1, is DAGVTQSPTHLIKTRGQQVTLRCSPISGHKSVSWYQQVLGQGPQFIFQYYEKEERGRGNFPDRFSARQFPNYSSELNVNALLLGDSALYLCASSLGTQGLYNEQFFGPGTRLTVL.

The chain is built from TRBV27 and TRBJ2-5; TRBD1 matches at 7 bases. V lost 5 bases, J lost 4 bases, and 7 bases stayed unmatched. This CDR3 is built from 14 residues. Germline V gives CDR1 MNHEY, CDR2 SMNVEV (reference sequence). The CDR3 protein is CASSPTGHAETQYF. The CDR3 DNA reads as TGTGCCAGCAGTCCGACAGGGCACGCAGAGACCCAGTACTTC.

The chain joins TRBV6-2 or TRBV6-3 to TRBJ1-4; the D is unclear. This CDR3 region has 15 residues. Germline V gene lookup returns CDR1 MNHEY and CDR2 SVGEGT. V shed 0 bases and J shed 4 bases, with 9 bases lying between them. The CDR3 reads CASSYSGQNNEKLFF. CDR3 nucleotides: TGTGCCAGCAGTTACTCGGGCCAAAATAATGAAAAACTGTTTTTT.

V usage is TRBV7-9 and J usage is TRBJ1-6; D uncertain. V was trimmed by 0 bases and J by 12 bases, leaving 12 bases between them. This CDR3 spans 14 amino acids. CDR1 SEHNR and CDR2 FQNEAQ come from the germline V gene (reference sequence). The CDR3 DNA is TGTGCCAGCAGCTTAGCCGGCGGGAGCCAACCCCTCCACTTT. Its translation is CASSLAGGSQPLHF.

The rearrangement joins TRBV7-2 to TRBJ2-7; 15 positions match TRBD2. J gave up 1 base and V 5 bases, and 0 bases lay outside the gene matches. There are 15 residues in the CDR3. Germline CDR1 and CDR2: SGHTA and FQGNSA. The CDR3 coding sequence is TGTGCCAGCAGCGGGACTAGCGGGAGGTCCTACGAGCAGTACTTC. Its protein is CASSGTSGRSYEQYF.

The V call is TRBV6-5, the J call TRBJ2-7; D is possibly TRBD2 (6 bases). Trimming removed 6 bases from V and 5 bases from J, with 17 bases in between. CDR1 is MNHEY and CDR2 is SVGAGI in the germline V gene. The CDR3 covers 14 residues. CDR3 sequence reads: CASRLHGGVNEQYF. The CDR3 DNA sequence: TGTGCCAGCAGACTCCACGGGGGTGTGAACGAGCAGTACTTC.

This clone was detected only once. This chain connects TRBV29-1 to TRBJ2-3; the match to TRBD1 covers 9 bases. CDR1 and CDR2 (germline): SQVTM, ANQGSEA. The CDR3 loop spans 14 amino acids. The J segment lost 3 bases and the V segment lost 7 bases, leaving 8 bases of the junction unmatched. The CDR3 loop reads CSATTGGATDTQYF. CDR3 DNA: TGCAGCGCTACCACAGGGGGCGCGACAGATACGCAGTATTTT.

This clone was picked up a small number of times. The chain couples TRBV21-1 to TRBJ1-2. TRBV21-1 is given as a pseudogene. CDR3 length: 15 amino acids. CDR3 nucleotides: TGTGCCAGCAGCAAAGTAGAGACGGAGAACTATGGCTACACCTTC. The encoded protein is CASSKVETENYGYTF.

In regard to this clone: Its ends do not fully match the called genes, so a read error is possible. The chain employs TRBV7-2 and TRBJ1-6; D remains unclear. Germline CDR1 SGHTA, CDR2 FQGNSA. The CDR3 runs to 12 residues. CDR3 sequence (DNA): TGTGCCAGCCGCTTTGACACCTCACCCCTCCACTTT. Protein sequence: CASRFDTSPLHF.

The V gene is TRBV6-5, the J gene TRBJ1-5, with TRBD1 matching 7 bases. This CDR3 is built from 15 residues. Germline assignment: CDR1 MNHEY and CDR2 SVGAGI. V shed 7 bases and J 7 bases; nucleotides not matched to a gene: 13. Here the CDR3 reads CASTPPGGPDQPQHF. Written as DNA, the CDR3 is TGTGCCAGCACCCCCCCAGGGGGGCCCGACCAGCCCCAGCATTTT.

The chain combines TRBV18 with TRBJ2-7; 10 bases match TRBD2. This CDR3 spans 14 amino acids. V lost 0 bases, J lost 6 bases, and 2 bases stayed unmatched. Germline V gene sequence: CDR1 KGHSH, CDR2 LQKENI. The CDR3 is CASSPPLAGAEQYF. The DNA of the CDR3 is TGTGCCAGCTCACCACCCCTAGCGGGAGCCGAGCAGTACTTC.

The V and J genes are TRBV29-1 and TRBJ1-4, with 9 bases matching TRBD1. The length of the CDR3 is 14 residues. CDR1 and CDR2 (germline): SQVTM, ANQGSEA. V trimming: 3 bases; J trimming: 6 bases; junction bases outside the gene matches: 5. The DNA for the CDR3 is TGCAGCGTTGATGATGGGACAGGGTATGAAAAACTGTTTTTT. Translated, it gives CSVDDGTGYEKLFF.

This clone appeared a few times. The CDR3 DNA reads TGTGCCAGCAGTCCACGGACAGGGCGGGAAGCTTTCTTT. This translates into CASSPRTGREAFF. The chain joins TRBV12-3 or TRBV12-4 to TRBJ1-1; 8 positions agree with TRBD1. The V segment lost 5 bases and the J segment 8 bases; nucleotides outside the gene matches: 7. CDR3 length: 13 residues.

The CDR3 reads CASKPGLSNTEAFF. CDR3 sequence (DNA): TGTGCCAGCAAACCGGGACTCTCGAACACTGAAGCTTTCTTT. The gene calls are TRBV6-4 and TRBJ1-1; D may be TRBD1 (5 bases). Per germline, CDR1 MRHNA and CDR2 SNTAGT. The CDR3 contains 14 residues. The germline V and J ends were trimmed by 7 bases and 1 base, with 13 bases remaining between them.

This chain joins TRBV7-2 and TRBJ1-2; unclear D gene. Per germline, CDR1 SGHTA and CDR2 FQGNSA. V lost 1 base to trimming and J lost 3 bases, with 18 bases between them. CDR3 length: 17 residues. The CDR3 DNA sequence: TGTGCCAGCAGCTTAGAGGCCACCACTTCCGGAGACTATGGCTACACCTTC. Its translation: CASSLEATTSGDYGYTF.

The CDR3 DNA reads as TGTGCCAGCAGAAACCCGGGACTAGTATACGAGCAGTACTTC. It codes for CASRNPGLVYEQYF. The rearrangement links TRBV27 to TRBJ2-7, with 8 bases aligning to TRBD2. J gave up 4 bases and V 6 bases, and 8 bases lay outside the gene matches. The CDR3 consists of 14 residues. Looked up from germline, CDR1 is MNHEY and CDR2 is SMNVEV (reference sequence).